The 8 T cell receptor beta chains below all came from one sample that was sequenced in a study of control samples from healthy donors and cancer patients. Only in-frame clones appear in the TCRdb table, and some are missing; sequencing was by immunoSEQ multiplex PCR. The sample lists 55,000 to 65,000 clones, around 87% occurring once. Material for sequencing was PBMCs. Receptor source: a woman aged 55-69 years with lung cancer.

The chain carries TRBV30 and TRBJ2-1, with 15 bases identical to TRBD2. The J segment lost 7 bases and the V segment lost 8 bases, leaving 3 bases of the junction unmatched. CDR1 is GTSNPN and CDR2 is SVGIG in the germline V gene (reference sequence). This CDR3 is built from 13 residues. CDR3 nucleotide sequence: TGTGCCAGGGGACTAGCGGGAGGTAATGAGCAGTTCTTC. Its translation: CARGLAGGNEQFF.

The rearrangement links TRBV5-1 to TRBJ2-6, with D perhaps matching TRBD1 (6 bases). In germline, CDR1 is SGHRS, CDR2 YFSETQ. The CDR3 contains 16 residues. Deletions cut 1 base from V and 0 bases from J, with 8 bases between. The CDR3 loop is CASSLSTGSGANVLTF. In nucleotides, the CDR3 is TGCGCCAGCAGCTTGTCGACAGGCTCTGGGGCCAACGTCCTGACTTTC.

J is TRBJ2-7 and V is TRBV12-3 or TRBV12-4, with D perhaps TRBD2 (7 bases). Trimming shortened V by 8 bases and J by 0 bases, and 11 bases separated the two germline ends. There are 13 residues in the CDR3. The CDR3: CASLRGASYEQYF. CDR3 nucleotide sequence: TGTGCCAGCCTTCGGGGGGCCTCCTACGAGCAGTACTTC.

The chain joins TRBV7-9 to TRBJ2-2, with 9 nucleotides matching TRBD1. The CDR3 extends over 17 amino acids. Trimming cost V 5 bases and J 5 bases; bases outside gene matches: 12. Germline CDR1 is SEHNR and CDR2 is FQNEAQ (reference sequence). The CDR3 sequence: CASSRDRATSITGELFF. The CDR3 coding sequence is TGTGCCAGCAGCCGGGACAGGGCTACGAGTATTACCGGGGAGCTGTTTTTT.

The chain couples TRBV10-3 to TRBJ1-1, with D possibly matching TRBD1 (5 bases). There are 15 residues in the CDR3. Trimming removed 2 bases at V and 3 bases at J, with 13 bases between. Germline CDR1 ENHRY, CDR2 SYGVKD. CDR3 sequence (DNA): TGTGCCATCAGTGAGGGGCGGAGGGGCGACACTGAAGCTTTCTTT. Translating it yields CAISEGRRGDTEAFF.

The chain is built from TRBV4-2 and TRBJ1-3; D uncertain. The CDR3 has 16 residues. Trimming took off 2 bases at V and 3 bases at J, with 14 bases between the two ends. Germline V gene sequence: CDR1 LGHNA, CDR2 YNFKEQ. The DNA for the CDR3 is TGTGCCAGCAGCCAAAGTGGTTCCGGGCGTGGAAACACCATATATTTT. Its translation is CASSQSGSGRGNTIYF.

The gene calls are TRBV6-5 and TRBJ1-4; D ambiguous. V dropped 6 bases and J dropped 5 bases, with 10 bases sitting between them. Germline CDR1 MNHEY, CDR2 SVGAGI. The CDR3 extends over 13 amino acids. CDR3 DNA: TGTGCCAGCAGAACAGTGGGGAATGAAAAACTGTTTTTT. Amino acid sequence: CASRTVGNEKLFF.

The chain is built from TRBV2 and TRBJ1-6; 8 bases match TRBD1. The V segment lost 7 bases and the J segment 8 bases; nucleotides outside the gene matches: 10. The CDR3 runs to 15 residues. Per the germline V gene, CDR1 is SNHLY and CDR2 is FYNNEI. CDR3 DNA sequence: TGTGCCAGCACCAATCACGGACAGGGTTATTCACCCCTCCACTTT. As protein: CASTNHGQGYSPLHF.